This TCR beta chain was identified during a study of T cell repertoires in ileal Crohn's disease. Study background: Over 30% were active smokers at surgery; median disease duration was around 7.9 years. Study-wide results and caveats: Clonality above 26.8% at surgery always came with endoscopic recurrence.

The CDR3 has 15 amino acids. CDR1 SGHRS and CDR2 YFSETQ come from the germline V gene. J was trimmed by 4 bases and V by 2 bases; bases with no gene match: 5. A note on this clone: What it recognizes is unknown.

TCRdb's copy holds only in-frame clones and misses some; the assay was immunoSEQ multiplex PCR. Of roughly 28,000 clones in the sample, 80% to 90% were seen once. Sequencing input: ileal tissue. This clonotype was sampled from an adult with Crohn's disease. The chain has TRBV5-1 and TRBJ2-1; 8 positions match TRBD2. The CDR3 nucleotides are TGCGCCAGCAGCTTAGGACTAGCAGATTACAATGAGCAGTTCTTC. It codes for CASSLGLADYNEQFF.